Below are 25 T cell receptor beta chains sequenced from a single sample in a study of T cells in Graves' hyperthyroidism and ophthalmopathy. Amplification yielded TCR beta CDR3 regions, with RNA transcripts as the source. The study used the HTBI primer set for a first-round RT-PCR of the TCR CDR3. TCRdb called the multiplex PCR reads again in MiXCR, with one record for every CDR3 protein. This sample yields 250,000 to 350,000 distinct CDR3 sequences, of which about 15% are seen a single time; approximately 35% belongs to the top ten. The specimen sequenced was blood. Receptors originate from a man under 40 with Graves' hyperthyroidism.

Many counts were recorded for this clonotype. This rearrangement joins TRBV11-1 to TRBJ2-2; TRBD1 matches 8 bases. The CDR3 sequence is 15 residues long. Germline CDR1 and CDR2: SGHAT and FQDESV (reference sequence). J lost 4 bases, V lost 7 bases, and 8 bases had no gene match. The CDR3 spells CASTSRTGLTGELFF. The DNA for the CDR3 is TGTGCCAGCACCTCACGGACAGGGCTCACCGGGGAGCTGTTTTTT.

This clonotype was recorded many times. This sequence joins TRBV28 and TRBJ1-4; no clear D. The CDR3 loop spans 13 amino acids. Germline V CDR1 and CDR2: MDHEN, SYDVKM. The ends were cut back, 6 bases at V and 2 bases at J, with 7 bases in the middle. DNA for the CDR3: TGTGCCAGCAGACGGGGTACTAATGAAAAACTGTTTTTT. Protein product: CASRRGTNEKLFF.

This clonotype showed up many times. This chain links TRBV30 with TRBJ2-1; the match to TRBD1 covers 7 bases. This CDR3 has 12 residues. CDR1 and CDR2 from the germline V gene are GTSNPN and SVGIG (reference sequence). The trim removed 0 bases at V and 7 bases at J, leaving 0 bases unmatched. The CDR3 nucleotides read TGTGCCTGGAGTGTACAGGGGAATGAGCAGTTCTTC. This codes for CAWSVQGNEQFF.

This clonotype was found many times. J is TRBJ1-1 and V is TRBV12-3 or TRBV12-4; D not certain. CDR3 length: 14 amino acids. Trimming took 1 base from V and 1 from J, leaving 7 bases between them. The CDR3 sequence: CASSLGRENTEAFF. CDR3 DNA sequence: TGTGCCAGCAGTTTAGGGCGGGAGAACACTGAAGCTTTCTTT.

To note about this clonotype: A clone one base away is much larger, so this may be a read error. The chain couples TRBV5-1 to TRBJ1-2; no reliable D call. Trimming removed 0 bases at V and 4 bases at J, with 16 bases between. The CDR3 is 16 residues long. CDR1 is SGHRS, CDR2 YFSETQ, per germline. The CDR3 spells CASSLALSQRSYGYTF. The CDR3 DNA follows: TGCGCCAGCAGCTTGGCTCTCTCACAGCGGAGCTATGGCTACACCTTC.

Ten or more counts support this clonotype. This chain joins TRBV12-3 or TRBV12-4 and TRBJ2-5; D is undetermined. The CDR3 runs 11 residues. The germline V and J ends were trimmed by 5 bases and 6 bases, with 7 bases remaining between them. This CDR3 reads CASSLSQTQYF. DNA for the CDR3: TGTGCCAGCAGTCTCAGTCAGACCCAGTACTTC.

This clonotype was detected many times. The J gene is TRBJ1-5, the V gene TRBV11-2; D might be TRBD1 (5 bases). V shed 0 bases and J shed 4 bases, with 7 bases lying between them. The CDR3 is 14 amino acids. Germline V gene sequence: CDR1 SGHAT, CDR2 FQNNGV. Written as DNA, the CDR3 is TGTGCCAGCAGCTTAGAGGCAGGGAATCAGCCCCAGCATTTT. This encodes CASSLEAGNQPQHF. Based on the CDR3 plus reference TRBV11-2 and TRBJ1-5, the full variable domain is EAGVAQSPRYKIIEKRQSVAFWCNPISGHATLYWYQQILGQGPKLLIQFQNNGVVDDSQLPKDRFSAERLKGVDSTLKIQPAKLEDSAVYLCASSLEAGNQPQHFGDGTRLSIL.

This clonotype has a handful of counts. This CDR3 is CASSQESETQYF. CDR3 in DNA: TGTGCCAGCAGCCAAGAGAGTGAGACCCAGTACTTC. This chain connects TRBV5-4 to TRBJ2-5, with unresolved D. Germline CDR1 reads SGHNT; CDR2 reads YYREEE (reference sequence). Deletions cut 4 bases from V and 5 bases from J, with 9 bases between. The CDR3 sequence is 12 residues long. The variable domain in full, completed from reference TRBV5-4 and TRBJ2-5, reads ETGVTQSPTHLIKTRGQQVTLRCSSQSGHNTVSWYQQALGQGPQFIFQYYREEENGRGNFPPRFSGLQFPNYSSELNVNALELDDSALYLCASSQESETQYFGPGTRLLVL.

This clonotype showed up just a few times. This chain joins TRBV18 and TRBJ1-2; D ambiguous. The CDR3 is 12 amino acids. V was pared by 3 bases and J by 7 bases, with 9 bases between. The germline V gene encodes CDR1 KGHSH and CDR2 LQKENI. The CDR3 protein is CASSPSGPGYTF. CDR3 in DNA: TGTGCCAGCTCACCTTCCGGACCTGGCTACACCTTC.

This clonotype was seen many times. This chain links TRBV28 with TRBJ2-1; 7 bases are a match to TRBD2. Germline values: CDR1 MDHEN, CDR2 SYDVKM. V dropped 5 bases and J dropped 1; count of bases not matched to a gene: 5. The CDR3 spans 15 residues. The CDR3 reads CASSHLAESYNEQFF. CDR3 bases: TGTGCCAGCAGTCATCTAGCGGAGTCCTACAATGAGCAGTTCTTC.

The rearrangement links TRBV10-3 to TRBJ2-1; 8 positions agree with TRBD1. J was trimmed by 3 bases and V by 3 bases; bases with no gene match: 16. Germline V CDR1 and CDR2: ENHRY, SYGVKD. This CDR3 spans 19 amino acids. The CDR3 nucleotides are TGTGCCATCAGTGAACGGGCAGGGGGCCGGGACACCAACTACAATGAGCAGTTCTTC. Its translation: CAISERAGGRDTNYNEQFF.

This clonotype is classed as medium-sized. The chain carries TRBV11-3 and TRBJ2-5; 10 nucleotides line up with TRBD2. From germline, CDR1 is SGHNT and CDR2 YENEEA. J was trimmed by 2 bases and V by 5 bases; bases with no gene match: 5. The CDR3 is 15 amino acids. The CDR3 region has the DNA TGTGCCAGCAGCCCCGGGACTAGCGAACAAGAGACCCAGTACTTC. Its translation is CASSPGTSEQETQYF.

The chain joins TRBV15 to TRBJ2-3; 12 positions match TRBD2. J was trimmed by 0 bases and V by 8 bases; bases with no gene match: 6. Germline V CDR1 and CDR2: LNHNV, YYDKDF (reference sequence). The CDR3 totals 16 residues. In nucleotides, the CDR3 is TGTGCCACCCGAGGGACTAGCGGGTTTAGCACAGATACGCAGTATTTT. It codes for CATRGTSGFSTDTQYF.

The chain links TRBV5-1 to TRBJ2-2, with a tentative D call TRBD2 (6 bases). Germline loops: CDR1 SGHRS, CDR2 YFSETQ. The CDR3 is 16 amino acids. V lost 9 bases, J lost 5 bases, and 23 bases lay in between. The CDR3 loop is CATRRVEGPPTGELFF. Written as DNA, the CDR3 is TGCGCCACTCGGAGGGTAGAGGGACCACCAACCGGGGAGCTGTTTTTT. Variable domain in full (rest from reference TRBV5-1 and TRBJ2-2): KAGVTQTPRYLIKTRGQQVTLSCSPISGHRSVSWYQQTPGQGLQFLFEYFSETQRNKGNFPGRFSGRQFSNSRSEMNVSTLELGDSALYLCATRRVEGPPTGELFFGEGSRLTVL.

In this sample, this clonotype turned up once. The chain's CDR3 is CSARAYGTEAFF. CDR3 in DNA: TGCAGTGCTAGAGCCTACGGCACTGAAGCTTTCTTT. This chain joins TRBV20-1 and TRBJ1-1; D call uncertain. The CDR3 sequence is 12 residues long. Germline lookup yields CDR1 DFQATT and CDR2 SNEGSKA (reference sequence). Trimming cost V 1 base and J 4 bases, with 7 bases left between them.

Ten or more counts support this clonotype. This chain uses TRBV11-2 with TRBJ2-1; D not certain. Trimming left V 4 bases short and J 7 bases short, with 14 bases between. The CDR3 contains 14 residues. Germline values: CDR1 SGHAT, CDR2 FQNNGV. This chain's CDR3 is CASSSPRVGNEQFF. The CDR3 bases are TGTGCCAGCAGCTCCCCCCGGGTCGGGAATGAGCAGTTCTTC.

V is TRBV24-1 and J is TRBJ2-7; 10 nucleotides align to TRBD1. The CDR3 runs to 15 residues. In germline, CDR1 is KGHDR, CDR2 SFDVKD. With V trimmed by 4 bases and J by 5 bases, 7 bases remained unmatched. The DNA of the CDR3 is TGTGCCACCAGTGAAACCGGGACAGGGGCCAACGAGCAGTACTTC. Its protein is CATSETGTGANEQYF.

This clonotype came up many times. The CDR3 bases are TGTGCCAGCAGTTCGCCGGGGAACTATGGCTACACCTTC. Protein: CASSSPGNYGYTF. The chain carries TRBV6-1 and TRBJ1-2; D is uncertain. Germline V gives CDR1 MNHNS, CDR2 SASEGT. CDR3 length equals 13 residues. Trimming left V 5 bases short and J 2 bases short, with 9 bases between.

This clonotype was counted at least ten times. This rearrangement joins TRBV20-1 to TRBJ1-2, with D possibly being TRBD1 (6 bases). The CDR3 has 14 amino acids. Germline CDR1 DFQATT, CDR2 SNEGSKA (reference sequence). The V and J ends lost 7 bases and 8 bases respectively, with 23 bases between them. The DNA of the CDR3 is TGCAGTGGCTCAAACAGGGTGTCCGTAGGCGGCTACACCTTC. It encodes CSGSNRVSVGGYTF.

The chain has TRBV2 and TRBJ1-2; D is ambiguous. CDR3 length: 14 amino acids. Germline V lookup: CDR1 SNHLY, CDR2 FYNNEI. V gave up 0 bases and J gave up 6 bases, with 11 bases separating them. CDR3: CASSEATLPDGYTF. The CDR3 DNA sequence: TGTGCCAGCAGTGAAGCGACATTGCCGGATGGCTACACCTTC.

This clonotype was seen more than once but under ten times. The chain is built from TRBV3-1 and TRBJ2-7, with a weak D call TRBD2 (5 bases). The length of the CDR3 is 14 residues. The V gene lost 0 bases and the J gene lost 2 bases, with 8 bases spanning the gap. The germline gives CDR1 LGHDT, CDR2 YNNKEL (reference sequence). The CDR3 DNA sequence: TGTGCCAGCAGCCAAGATCCGGGGACCTACGAGCAGTACTTC. This gives the protein CASSQDPGTYEQYF.

This clonotype was counted at least ten times. Here the CDR3 reads CASSTQRSKDEQFF. For the CDR3, the DNA is TGTGCCAGCAGCACCCAGCGGTCGAAAGATGAGCAGTTCTTC. The chain employs TRBV7-8 and TRBJ2-1; possible D gene TRBD2, 5 bases. CDR3 length equals 14 residues. Trimming shortened V by 5 bases and J by 8 bases, and 16 bases separated the two germline ends. Per the germline V gene, CDR1 is SGHVS and CDR2 is FQNEAQ.

At least ten counts were recorded for this clonotype. V and J are TRBV10-3 and TRBJ1-1; D remains ambiguous. Looked up from germline, CDR1 is ENHRY and CDR2 is SYGVKD. The V and J ends lost 7 bases and 1 base respectively, with 13 bases between them. This CDR3 region has 14 residues. DNA of the CDR3: TGTGCCATCACCCAGGACCCGGCGAACACTGAAGCTTTCTTT. Protein: CAITQDPANTEAFF.

This clonotype came up many times. The rearrangement joins TRBV2 to TRBJ2-5, with TRBD2 matching 7 bases. Germline CDR1 SNHLY, CDR2 FYNNEI. The CDR3 runs to 14 residues. V was pared by 6 bases and J by 1 base, with 5 bases of the junction left unmatched. The CDR3 is CASRSGILQETQYF. CDR3 coding DNA: TGTGCCAGCAGAAGCGGGATACTCCAAGAGACCCAGTACTTC.

The CDR3 DNA follows: TGCGCCAGCAGCTTTTCTAGCGGAGTCTACGAGCAGTACTTC. Residues: CASSFSSGVYEQYF. This rearrangement joins TRBV5-1 to TRBJ2-7; 7 bases fit TRBD2. This CDR3 is 14 amino acids long. Germline lookup yields CDR1 SGHRS and CDR2 YFSETQ. The V segment lost 2 bases and the J segment 3 bases; nucleotides outside the gene matches: 5.